The 9 T cell receptor beta chains below come from one sample, sequenced in a study of T cell repertoires in cytomegalovirus infection. Each CDR3 protein is one row after TCRdb ran MiXCR on the reads. The data show hundreds of thousands of distinct CDR3 sequences, with approximately 24% seen just once and approximately 8.2% held by the top ten. Sequenced material: CD8+ T cells from PBMCs. These TCRs come from a human donor in good health (CMV status not recorded). Some clones in this sample may be carry-over from other donors' samples.

Points on this clonotype: A much larger clone lies a single base off, so this may be a read error. The rearrangement uses TRBV19 and TRBJ2-1; weak D call: TRBD1 (5 bases). This CDR3 region has 15 residues. Per germline, CDR1 LNHDA and CDR2 SQIVND (reference sequence). V was pared by 11 bases and J by 0 bases, with 17 bases between. The CDR3: CAGTHSRGSYNEQFF. CDR3 nucleotide sequence: TGTGCCGGTACCCATTCAAGGGGCTCCTACAATGAGCAGTTCTTC.

The chain combines TRBV29-1 with TRBJ1-1; no definite D call. Trimming shortened V by 5 bases and J by 2 bases, and 6 bases separated the two germline ends. CDR3 length equals 11 residues. Per the germline V gene, CDR1 is SQVTM and CDR2 is ANQGSEA. CDR3 sequence (DNA): TGCAGCGTTTTTGTCAACACTGAAGCTTTCTTT. Protein product: CSVFVNTEAFF.

The chain is built from TRBV29-1 and TRBJ2-2; no clear D. Per germline, CDR1 SQVTM and CDR2 ANQGSEA. The CDR3 spans 12 residues. The V gene lost 1 base and the J gene lost 7 bases, with 7 bases spanning the gap. This CDR3 reads CSVEVGYGELFF. The CDR3 DNA follows: TGCAGCGTTGAAGTCGGATACGGGGAGCTGTTTTTT.

About this clonotype: A read error is possible here, since a much larger clone lies one base away. V gene TRBV10-3 combines with J gene TRBJ2-7; no reliable D call. V lost 3 bases, J lost 6 bases, and 15 bases lay in between. Germline V gene sequence: CDR1 ENHRY, CDR2 SYGVKD. The CDR3 has 14 residues. The CDR3 coding sequence is TGTGCCATCAGTGATAATAGGGAAGGCGGCGAGCAGTACTTC. As protein: CAISDNREGGEQYF.

The V and J genes are TRBV5-6 and TRBJ2-1, with 9 bases lining up with TRBD1. The V and J ends lost 4 bases and 7 bases, in that order; junction bases with no gene match: 9. Germline V lookup: CDR1 SGHDT, CDR2 YYEEEE. This CDR3 spans 15 amino acids. This CDR3 is CASSLGPGQGNEQFF. In nucleotides, the CDR3 is TGTGCCAGCAGCCTTGGGCCCGGACAGGGGAATGAGCAGTTCTTC.

V gene TRBV5-1 combines with J gene TRBJ1-2; D perhaps matches TRBD1 (5 bases). This CDR3 has 15 residues. The ends were cut back, 1 base at V and 2 bases at J, with 12 bases in the middle. CDR1 is SGHRS, CDR2 YFSETQ, per germline. CDR3 in DNA: TGCGCCAGCAGCTTGAGGGACGGGGCGAACTATGGCTACACCTTC. It encodes CASSLRDGANYGYTF.

The chain carries TRBV19 and TRBJ2-1, with TRBD2 identical over 8 bases. This CDR3 has 15 residues. V lost 7 bases to trimming and J lost 4 bases; unmatched junction nucleotides: 9. The V gene's germline CDR1 is LNHDA and CDR2 SQIVND (reference sequence). CDR3: CASTMVASGYNEQFF. The CDR3 DNA reads TGTGCCAGTACTATGGTCGCTAGCGGGTACAATGAGCAGTTCTTC.

V and J are TRBV20-1 and TRBJ1-1; D unresolved. Trimming cost V 5 bases and J 0 bases, with 19 bases left between them. The CDR3 is 16 residues long. Germline loops: CDR1 DFQATT, CDR2 SNEGSKA (reference sequence). The CDR3 DNA is TGCAGTGCTCCAAACGCCTTGGCAGGATTGAACACTGAAGCTTTCTTT. Its translation is CSAPNALAGLNTEAFF.

The sample holds a few counts of this clonotype. This chain joins TRBV20-1 and TRBJ2-2; 7 bases are shared with TRBD1. The junction had 2 bases not matched to a gene; V was cut back by 0 bases and J by 4 bases. Germline V gene sequence: CDR1 DFQATT, CDR2 SNEGSKA (reference sequence). This CDR3 spans 14 amino acids. CDR3 residues: CSARDDRVTGELFF. As DNA, the CDR3 is TGCAGTGCTAGAGACGACAGGGTCACCGGGGAGCTGTTTTTT.